This T cell receptor (beta chain) emerged from a study of shared clonotypes between healthy human individuals. The wider study: In total, the donors were a couple of women and a few men aged 18 to 49.

This clone has only one observation. CDR3 size: 13 residues. V lost 8 bases and J 1 base, leaving 14 bases between the germline ends. Germline-derived CDR1 and CDR2 are SQVTM and ANQGSEA. Genomic DNA belonging to each subset was distributed in equal measure over several immunoSEQ plates. In the original processing: ImmunoSEQ sequences covered only the junction and lacked quality scores; filtering therefore differed. Produced via immunoSEQ multiplex PCR; TCRdb's table is partial and in-frame only. D and trimming come from the DNA, and the V and J calls and clone size come from that table. The table shows around 530,000 clones, with roughly four fifths occurring only once.

The chain has TRBV29-1 and TRBJ1-1; a weak D match, TRBD1 (5 bases). This receptor was taken from a woman in her thirties or forties in good health. Some clones in this sample may be carry-over from other donors' samples. Sequenced input: PBMCs. The CDR3 region has the DNA TGCAGCTGGGTGGTCCAGGGGAACACTGAAGCTTTCTTT. Residues: CSWVVQGNTEAFF. The entire variable domain, with the rest obtained from reference TRBV29-1 and TRBJ1-1, is as follows: SAVISQKPSRDICQRGTSLTIQCQVDSQVTMMFWYRQQPGQSLTLIATANQGSEATYESGFVIDKFPISRPNLTFSTLTVSNMSPEDSSIYLCSWVVQGNTEAFFGQGTRLTVV.